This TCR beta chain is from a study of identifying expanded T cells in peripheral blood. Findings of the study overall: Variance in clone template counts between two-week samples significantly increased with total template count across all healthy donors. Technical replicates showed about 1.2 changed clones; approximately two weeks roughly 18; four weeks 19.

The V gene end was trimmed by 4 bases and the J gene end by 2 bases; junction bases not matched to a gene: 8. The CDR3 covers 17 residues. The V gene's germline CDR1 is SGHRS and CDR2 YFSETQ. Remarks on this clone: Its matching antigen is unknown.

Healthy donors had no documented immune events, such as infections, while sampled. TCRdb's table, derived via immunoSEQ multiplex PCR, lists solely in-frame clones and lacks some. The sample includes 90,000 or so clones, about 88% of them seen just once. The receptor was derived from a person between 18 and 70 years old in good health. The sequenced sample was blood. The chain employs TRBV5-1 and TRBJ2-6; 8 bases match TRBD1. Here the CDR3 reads CASSGGTGSPGANVLTF. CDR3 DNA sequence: TGCGCCAGCAGCGGAGGGACAGGTAGTCCTGGGGCCAACGTCCTGACTTTC.